This T cell receptor (beta chain) was identified during a study of blood T cell repertoires in COVID-19. At the level of the study: Both acute and convalescent COVID-19 samples were obtained from the United States, Italy and Spain. PBMCs, B-cell-depleted T cells, or T cells were the source of the cDNA or gDNA that made up the material.

The CDR3 length is 13 residues. The germline CDR1 and CDR2 sequences are SGHNT and YYREEE (reference sequence). The V gene lost 4 bases and the J gene lost 0 bases, with 6 bases spanning the gap. Original handling: Amplification from reference gene primers served as the basis for estimated nucleated cell counts. Clones were read by immunoSEQ multiplex PCR, and TCRdb kept only the in-frame ones, dropping some. Clone size and V and J calls were adopted from that table, with D and trimming inferred from the DNA. Seen here are tens of thousands of clones, around 91% observed once, and the top ten hold roughly 2.5%.

The TCR sequence derives from a man between 65 and 85 years old with acute or convalescent COVID-19. The chain carries TRBV5-4 and TRBJ2-3, with no clear D. Sample: peripheral blood. CDR3 nucleotides: TGTGCCAGCAGCCTTTCTAGCACAGATACGCAGTATTTT. It translates to CASSLSSTDTQYF.